One sample yielded the 30 T cell receptor beta chains listed below, sequenced in a study of control samples from healthy donors and cancer patients. Profiling relied on immunoSEQ multiplex PCR, and the TCRdb table lists in-frame clones only, not all of them. The sample consists of fewer than 120,000 clones, 70% to 90% of them appearing once. Sequencing input: PBMCs. These receptors came from a woman aged 55-75 years with lung cancer.

The chain has TRBV11-3 and TRBJ2-4; 12 bases agree with TRBD2. The germline V gene encodes CDR1 SGHNT and CDR2 YENEEA. The CDR3 sequence is 18 residues long. V was pared by 3 bases and J by 7 bases, with 13 bases of the junction left unmatched. The chain's CDR3 is CASSFMALAGGSENIQYF. DNA of the CDR3: TGTGCCAGCAGCTTTATGGCACTAGCGGGAGGAAGTGAGAACATTCAGTACTTC.

This clone was picked up one time. Distinct nucleotide sequences in the sample also encode this CDR3. The chain carries TRBV7-2 and TRBJ2-5; D gene uncertain. Deletions cut 2 bases from V and 2 bases from J, with 0 bases between. The CDR3 consists of 11 residues. Germline V gene data show CDR1 as SGHTA and CDR2 as FQGNSA. CDR3 bases: TGTGCCAGCAGCTTACAAGAGACCCAGTACTTC. Protein sequence: CASSLQETQYF.

This clone was seen once. The V gene is TRBV6-5, the J gene TRBJ1-5; D may be TRBD1 (5 bases). CDR3 length: 12 residues. Germline CDR1 reads MNHEY; CDR2 reads SVGAGI. V was trimmed by 8 bases and J by 3 bases, leaving 8 bases between them. CDR3 DNA sequence: TGTGCCAGCCGACAGTCCAATCAGCCCCAGCATTTT. Translated: CASRQSNQPQHF.

V gene TRBV2 combines with J gene TRBJ2-2; 7 bases are a match to TRBD2. Per germline, CDR1 SNHLY and CDR2 FYNNEI. This CDR3 comprises 15 residues. V shed 8 bases and J 1 base; nucleotides not matched to a gene: 7. The CDR3 coding sequence is TGTGCCAGCGAATTCCAGCGGGGGAACACCGGGGAGCTGTTTTTT. Amino acid sequence: CASEFQRGNTGELFF.

The chain uses TRBV12-3 or TRBV12-4 and TRBJ2-7; no reliable D call. Between the trimmed V and J ends, which lost 3 bases and 1 base, there was a span of 7 bases. The CDR3 runs 13 residues. The CDR3 loop is CASSFGDSYEQYF. The CDR3, as DNA: TGTGCCAGCAGTTTTGGGGATTCCTACGAGCAGTACTTC.

Notes on this clone: This sample includes further DNA sequences coding for the same CDR3. V is TRBV11-2 and J is TRBJ1-3; 9 bases are a match to TRBD1. V shed 4 bases and J 1 base; nucleotides not matched to a gene: 2. CDR1 SGHAT and CDR2 FQNNGV come from the germline V gene. CDR3 length: 15 amino acids. CDR3 in amino acids: CASSSQGASGNTIYF. In DNA form, the CDR3 reads TGTGCCAGCAGCTCACAGGGGGCGTCTGGAAACACCATATATTTT.

This sequence joins TRBV3-1 (or the pseudogene TRBV3-2) and TRBJ1-4; D perhaps matches TRBD1 (6 bases). The CDR3 spans 15 residues. Trimming pared 5 bases from V and 3 bases from J, leaving 13 bases between. Germline assignment: CDR1 LGHDT and CDR2 YNNKEL (reference sequence). CDR3 in DNA: TGTGCCAGCAGCGCAAGGGGGGCGGCTAATGAAAAACTGTTTTTT. Protein sequence: CASSARGAANEKLFF.

This clone was detected only a few times. V usage is TRBV7-8 and J usage is TRBJ1-6; a weak D match, TRBD1 (6 bases). CDR1 is SGHVS and CDR2 is FQNEAQ in the germline V gene. The CDR3 extends over 16 amino acids. Trimming shortened V by 6 bases and J by 7 bases, and 19 bases separated the two germline ends. CDR3 in DNA: TGTGCCAGCAGTCTCATAGGGGGAGCGACAAATTCACCCCTCCACTTT. Its protein is CASSLIGGATNSPLHF.

This chain connects TRBV10-3 to TRBJ2-2, with TRBD1 matching 7 bases. V shed 4 bases and J 3 bases; nucleotides not matched to a gene: 5. In germline, CDR1 is ENHRY, CDR2 SYGVKD. The CDR3 spans 15 residues. This CDR3 is CAISVAGGDTGELFF. Here the CDR3 DNA reads TGTGCCATCAGTGTTGCAGGGGGAGACACCGGGGAGCTGTTTTTT.

This chain uses TRBV19 with TRBJ1-5; D is perhaps TRBD1 (5 bases). CDR1 LNHDA and CDR2 SQIVND come from the germline V gene (reference sequence). This CDR3 comprises 15 residues. The germline V and J ends were trimmed by 0 bases and 4 bases, with 10 bases remaining between them. The CDR3 here is CASSIDRVGNQPQHF. The DNA of the CDR3 is TGTGCCAGTAGTATAGACAGGGTTGGGAATCAGCCCCAGCATTTT. The full variable domain, in which reference TRBV19 and TRBJ1-5 provide the parts outside the CDR3, is DGGITQSPKYLFRKEGQNVTLSCEQNLNHDAMYWYRQDPGQGLRLIYYSQIVNDFQKGDIAEGYSVSREKKESFPLTVTSAQKNPTAFYLCASSIDRVGNQPQHFGDGTRLSIL.

The J gene is TRBJ2-7, the V gene TRBV6-5, with 8 bases lining up with TRBD1. The V and J ends lost 2 bases and 7 bases, in that order; junction bases with no gene match: 7. This CDR3 spans 14 amino acids. The V gene's germline CDR1 is MNHEY and CDR2 SVGAGI. The CDR3 protein is CASSYRTGSEEQYF. DNA for the CDR3: TGTGCCAGCAGTTACCGGACAGGGTCGGAAGAGCAGTACTTC.

The chain is built from TRBV5-6 and TRBJ2-2; a possible D gene is TRBD2 (6 bases). Trimming pared 2 bases from V and 2 bases from J, leaving 10 bases between. Per the germline V gene, CDR1 is SGHDT and CDR2 is YYEEEE. This CDR3 comprises 15 residues. CDR3 sequence: CASSFLARNTGELFF. The CDR3 region has the DNA TGTGCCAGCAGCTTCCTAGCGAGAAACACCGGGGAGCTGTTTTTT.

The chain combines TRBV6-5 with TRBJ1-1; D is unresolved. The ends were cut back, 8 bases at V and 5 bases at J, with 9 bases in the middle. From germline, CDR1 is MNHEY and CDR2 SVGAGI. This CDR3 has 11 amino acids. CDR3 loop: CASGGRTEAFF. As DNA, the CDR3 is TGTGCCAGCGGAGGGCGGACTGAAGCTTTCTTT.

The chain links TRBV12-5 to TRBJ1-2, with 8 bases fitting TRBD1. The ends lost 2 bases at V and 5 bases at J; junction bases unmatched: 7. From germline, CDR1 is LGHNT and CDR2 FRNRAP. CDR3 length: 15 residues. The CDR3 DNA sequence: TGTGCTAGTGGTTTGCCAATCCGGGACAGGTATGGCTACACCTTC. Translated: CASGLPIRDRYGYTF.

V and J are TRBV7-8 and TRBJ1-5; tentatively, D is TRBD1 (6 bases). CDR3 length: 18 residues. The germline CDR1 and CDR2 sequences are SGHVS and FQNEAQ. The germline V and J ends were trimmed by 2 bases and 3 bases, with 20 bases remaining between them. The CDR3 loop reads CASSLQGGGLSYNQPQHF. CDR3 coding DNA: TGTGCCAGCAGCTTACAAGGGGGAGGACTATCTTACAATCAGCCCCAGCATTTT.

The chain links TRBV18 to TRBJ1-5; 7 bases map to TRBD1. The CDR3 is made up of 15 amino acids. Germline V gives CDR1 KGHSH, CDR2 LQKENI. With 0 bases clipped from V and 3 bases from J, the junction kept 2 bases outside the gene matches. The CDR3 coding sequence is TGTGCCAGCTCACCACCAACAGGGGACAATCAGCCCCAGCATTTT. This sequence encodes CASSPPTGDNQPQHF.

V and J are TRBV11-3 and TRBJ2-1; D is undetermined. Trimming removed 5 bases from V and 2 bases from J, with 13 bases in between. The length of the CDR3 is 15 residues. Germline CDR1 and CDR2: SGHNT and YENEEA. This CDR3 is CASSPLGRTYNEQFF. CDR3 coding DNA: TGTGCCAGCAGCCCCTTAGGGCGAACCTACAATGAGCAGTTCTTC.

This clone is a singleton in its sample. This CDR3 reads CASSHMDSPNQPQHF. CDR3 bases: TGTGCCAGCAGCCATATGGACAGCCCCAATCAGCCCCAGCATTTT. This chain uses TRBV4-2 with TRBJ1-5; possible D gene TRBD1, 6 bases. Germline V gene lookup returns CDR1 LGHNA and CDR2 YNFKEQ. Between the trimmed V and J ends, which lost 3 bases and 3 bases, there was a span of 12 bases. This CDR3 comprises 15 residues.

The rearrangement links TRBV29-1 to TRBJ2-7; D is ambiguous. This CDR3 has 12 residues. Trimming left V 4 bases short and J 1 base short, with 8 bases between. Looked up from germline, CDR1 is SQVTM and CDR2 is ANQGSEA. DNA of the CDR3: TGCAGCGTTGGTACAGATTCCTACGAGCAGTACTTC. Its protein is CSVGTDSYEQYF.

There are a few counts of this clone. This sequence joins TRBV18 and TRBJ2-1; tentatively, D is TRBD2 (5 bases). This CDR3 is 15 amino acids long. Germline CDR1 KGHSH, CDR2 LQKENI. Trimming took 5 bases from V and 0 from J, leaving 11 bases between them. CDR3 protein: CASSTSLSSYNEQFF. CDR3 nucleotide sequence: TGTGCCAGCTCAACTAGTCTGAGCTCCTACAATGAGCAGTTCTTC.

DNA for the CDR3: TGTGCCAGCAGCTTGCACGGTGGGTATGGCTACACCTTC. It yields the protein CASSLHGGYGYTF. J is TRBJ1-2 and V is TRBV5-4; no definite D call. This CDR3 is 13 amino acids long. V was clipped by 1 base and J by 5 bases, with 9 bases between them. Germline-derived CDR1 and CDR2 are SGHNT and YYREEE (reference sequence). Full variable domain (outside the CDR3, taken from reference TRBV5-4 and TRBJ1-2): ETGVTQSPTHLIKTRGQQVTLRCSSQSGHNTVSWYQQALGQGPQFIFQYYREEENGRGNFPPRFSGLQFPNYSSELNVNALELDDSALYLCASSLHGGYGYTFGSGTRLTVV.

The genes are TRBV2 and TRBJ2-2; no clear D. Germline CDR1 SNHLY, CDR2 FYNNEI. V was cut by 5 bases and J by 0 bases, with 7 bases left in between. This CDR3 contains 14 residues. The CDR3 reads CASSFDANTGELFF. CDR3 DNA: TGTGCCAGCAGTTTCGACGCGAACACCGGGGAGCTGTTTTTT.

This chain uses TRBV3-1 (or the pseudogene TRBV3-2) with TRBJ1-5, with 7 positions matching TRBD1. The CDR3 totals 15 residues. V trimming: 0 bases; J trimming: 4 bases; junction bases outside the gene matches: 3. Germline V CDR1 and CDR2: LGHDT, YNNKEL (reference sequence). The CDR3 coding sequence is TGTGCCAGCAGCCAAGAGGGCAGGGGGAATCAGCCCCAGCATTTT. Protein product: CASSQEGRGNQPQHF.

The chain links TRBV7-3 to TRBJ2-2; D call uncertain. This CDR3 is built from 17 residues. The V gene lost 3 bases and the J gene lost 1 base, with 15 bases spanning the gap. The germline V gene encodes CDR1 SGHTA and CDR2 FQGTGA. Here the CDR3 reads CASSLDLDGKNTGELFF. The CDR3 DNA reads TGTGCCAGCAGCTTGGACCTTGACGGCAAGAACACCGGGGAGCTGTTTTTT.

The chain carries TRBV5-1 and TRBJ2-1, with 8 bases lining up with TRBD1. Trimming took 3 bases from V and 5 from J; bases not matched to a gene: 7. Germline-derived CDR1 and CDR2 are SGHRS and YFSETQ. The CDR3 extends over 15 amino acids. The CDR3 sequence: CASSSSGDRNNEQFF. The CDR3 nucleotides are TGCGCCAGCAGCTCGTCGGGGGACAGGAACAATGAGCAGTTCTTC.

This clone was recorded once. The chain recombines TRBV5-1 with TRBJ2-7; D may be TRBD2 (5 bases). The CDR3 contains 14 residues. Germline V gene lookup returns CDR1 SGHRS and CDR2 YFSETQ. Trimming shortened V by 3 bases and J by 4 bases, and 14 bases separated the two germline ends. CDR3 in amino acids: CASSSAIEGYEQYF. For the CDR3, the DNA is TGCGCCAGCAGCTCAGCGATTGAGGGATACGAGCAGTACTTC.

The rearrangement joins TRBV2 to TRBJ2-5; possibly TRBD2 for D (6 bases). The germline V gene has CDR1 SNHLY and CDR2 FYNNEI. Trimming cost V 4 bases and J 5 bases, with 17 bases left between them. This CDR3 spans 15 amino acids. The CDR3 spells CASSGQGLSGETQYF. CDR3 bases: TGTGCCAGCAGTGGCCAGGGACTCTCGGGGGAGACCCAGTACTTC.

The genes are TRBV4-3 and TRBJ2-1; D remains ambiguous. Trimming pared 0 bases from V and 0 bases from J, leaving 6 bases between. This CDR3 comprises 15 residues. CDR1 is LGHNA and CDR2 is YSLEER in the germline V gene. The CDR3 region has the DNA TGCGCCAGCAGCCAAGATCCATACTCCTACAATGAGCAGTTCTTC. Its translation is CASSQDPYSYNEQFF.

The J gene is TRBJ2-7, the V gene TRBV6-5; D could derive from TRBD1 or TRBD2 (5 bases each). V gave up 6 bases and J gave up 3 bases, with 18 bases separating them. The CDR3 is made up of 15 amino acids. The V gene's germline CDR1 is MNHEY and CDR2 SVGAGI. CDR3 in DNA: TGTGCCAGCAGACTCGGACATACGGGGATCTACGAGCAGTACTTC. Amino acids: CASRLGHTGIYEQYF.

This chain connects TRBV11-1 to TRBJ2-1; the D is unclear. Germline CDR1 is SGHAT and CDR2 is FQDESV (reference sequence). Trimming left V 4 bases short and J 2 bases short, with 12 bases between. The CDR3 covers 15 residues. CDR3 sequence reads: CASSYRQGPYNEQFF. As DNA, the CDR3 is TGTGCCAGCAGCTACCGACAAGGGCCCTACAATGAGCAGTTCTTC.